The sequence of this T cell receptor (beta chain) was determined in a study of T-cell memory formation after mild COVID-19. Each CDR3 protein gets one entry after TCRdb re-called the 5' RACE reads with MiXCR. The sample records roughly 200,000 distinct CDR3 sequences, 15% to 20% being singletons. This clonotype has a handful of counts. Its antigen remains unidentified. J lost 4 bases, V lost 5 bases, and 3 bases had no gene match. The CDR3 spans 16 residues. Overall study findings and caveats: Cross-reactive memory apparently joined, as some responding clones appeared in pre-infection memory. Still unconfirmed is whether the second-wave clones peaking on day 37 recognized SARS-CoV-2. Clones which contracted sat mainly in CM and EM if CD4+, and in EMRA if CD8+.

Sequenced sample: PBMCs or a T cell subset sorted from them (not recorded which). This TCR was sampled from an adult woman who had mild COVID-19 (a few samples of this study predate the infection). Cell type and time point are not known. This chain uses TRBV12-3 or TRBV12-4 with TRBJ2-2, with TRBD2 matching over 14 bases. The CDR3 loop is CASSPGTSGGTGELFF. The DNA for the CDR3 is TGTGCCAGCAGTCCGGGGACTAGCGGGGGCACCGGGGAGCTGTTTTTT.